A single sample is the source of the 27 T cell receptor beta chains below, sequenced in a study of identical twins. Each CDR3 protein gets one entry after TCRdb re-called the 5' RACE reads with MiXCR. The sample shows hundreds of thousands of distinct CDR3 sequences, approximately 6% of them seen only once. The sequenced sample consisted of naive T cells sorted from blood. These receptors were obtained from a man younger than 30 in good health.

This clonotype was detected many times. The chain carries TRBV5-1 and TRBJ2-1; D ambiguous. Trimming removed 4 bases from V and 7 bases from J, with 12 bases in between. The germline V gene encodes CDR1 SGHRS and CDR2 YFSETQ. The CDR3 is made up of 13 amino acids. The CDR3 DNA sequence: TGCGCCAGCAGCATAGGCTGGGGTAATGAGCAGTTCTTC. Protein sequence: CASSIGWGNEQFF. The variable domain in full, completed from reference TRBV5-1 and TRBJ2-1, reads KAGVTQTPRYLIKTRGQQVTLSCSPISGHRSVSWYQQTPGQGLQFLFEYFSETQRNKGNFPGRFSGRQFSNSRSEMNVSTLELGDSALYLCASSIGWGNEQFFGPGTRLTVL.

This clonotype was observed many times. The chain employs TRBV5-1 and TRBJ1-2, with 7 positions matching TRBD1. Trimming took 4 bases from V and 4 from J; bases not matched to a gene: 13. The CDR3 loop spans 16 amino acids. Germline CDR1 is SGHRS and CDR2 is YFSETQ. In DNA form, the CDR3 reads TGCGCCAGCAGCCCGGGAAAGGGGGCACTTGGCTATGGCTACACCTTC. It translates to CASSPGKGALGYGYTF.

This clonotype was seen repeatedly, ten times or more. The chain recombines TRBV20-1 with TRBJ1-4, with a weak D call TRBD1 (6 bases). This CDR3 is built from 14 residues. The germline V gene encodes CDR1 DFQATT and CDR2 SNEGSKA (reference sequence). V lost 2 bases, J lost 7 bases, and 14 bases lay in between. CDR3 region: CSARIGGFSEKLFF. In DNA form, the CDR3 reads TGCAGTGCTAGAATCGGGGGCTTCAGTGAAAAACTGTTTTTT.

At least ten counts were recorded for this clonotype. The V call is TRBV28, the J call TRBJ1-5; D not resolved. V dropped 6 bases and J dropped 0 bases, with 9 bases sitting between them. CDR3 size: 14 residues. In germline, CDR1 is MDHEN, CDR2 SYDVKM. In DNA, the CDR3 is TGTGCCAGCAGAAGGACCCATAGCAATCAGCCCCAGCATTTT. Its protein is CASRRTHSNQPQHF.

In its sample, this clonotype was seen many times. The CDR3 nucleotides are TGTGCCAGCAGTTTTGGTGATAGCACAGATACGCAGTATTTT. Amino acid sequence: CASSFGDSTDTQYF. This chain connects TRBV12-3 or TRBV12-4 to TRBJ2-3, with D unresolved. The CDR3 has 14 residues. V lost 3 bases, J lost 0 bases, and 7 bases lay in between.

The chain combines TRBV10-3 with TRBJ1-5; 9 nucleotides agree with TRBD1. Germline loops: CDR1 ENHRY, CDR2 SYGVKD. After removal of 2 bases from V and 5 bases from J, the junction contained 1 base not matched to a gene. CDR3 size: 14 residues. The CDR3 loop reads CAISERDRDQPQHF. CDR3 DNA: TGTGCCATCAGTGAGCGGGACAGGGATCAGCCCCAGCATTTT.

This clonotype was recorded a few times. The V gene is TRBV30, the J gene TRBJ2-1; D remains unclear. The CDR3 runs 11 residues. Germline values: CDR1 GTSNPN, CDR2 SVGIG (reference sequence). V was shortened by 5 bases and J by 1 base, with 3 bases between the two germline ends. This chain's CDR3 is CAWESYNEQFF. CDR3 bases: TGTGCCTGGGAGTCCTACAATGAGCAGTTCTTC.

In this sample, this clonotype turned up many times. V and J are TRBV20-1 and TRBJ1-2; 7 positions agree with TRBD1. Germline V CDR1 and CDR2: DFQATT, SNEGSKA (reference sequence). This CDR3 has 18 amino acids. Trimming cost V 1 base and J 1 base; bases outside gene matches: 15. CDR3: CSARVLSKPGQRNYGYTF. CDR3 in DNA: TGCAGTGCTAGAGTACTCTCTAAACCGGGACAGCGTAACTATGGCTACACCTTC.

J is TRBJ2-1 and V is TRBV11-3; D gene ambiguous. Germline V CDR1 and CDR2: SGHNT, YENEEA. The CDR3 is 16 amino acids. Trimming stripped 1 base from V and 5 bases from J, with 15 bases between. The CDR3 here is CASSLALGLGDNEQFF. The CDR3 nucleotides are TGTGCCAGCAGCTTAGCCCTTGGGTTAGGCGACAATGAGCAGTTCTTC.

The chain combines TRBV5-1 with TRBJ1-1; weak D call: TRBD1 (5 bases). The germline gives CDR1 SGHRS, CDR2 YFSETQ. The CDR3 sequence is 15 residues long. V was clipped by 4 bases and J by 4 bases, with 17 bases between them. CDR3: CASSVTVGVGTEAFF. DNA of the CDR3: TGCGCCAGCAGCGTGACAGTCGGGGTTGGCACTGAAGCTTTCTTT.

This clonotype was counted many times. V gene TRBV28 combines with J gene TRBJ2-1; the match to TRBD1 covers 8 bases. The V segment lost 6 bases and the J segment 4 bases; nucleotides outside the gene matches: 5. This CDR3 has 14 residues. Looked up from germline, CDR1 is MDHEN and CDR2 is SYDVKM. CDR3 nucleotides: TGTGCCAGCAGGACAGGGGAGCGGTACAATGAGCAGTTCTTC. Translating gives CASRTGERYNEQFF.

This clonotype showed up just a few times. One base away lies a much larger clone, so this may be a sequencing read error. J is TRBJ2-7 and V is TRBV29-1; 7 bases align to TRBD1. Looked up from germline, CDR1 is SQVTM and CDR2 is ANQGSEA. Trimming cost V 6 bases and J 5 bases; bases outside gene matches: 7. This CDR3 is built from 12 residues. CDR3 bases: TGCAGCGTGACCACACAGGGGCACGAGCAGTACTTC. It yields the protein CSVTTQGHEQYF.

There are many counts of this clonotype. The rearrangement links TRBV5-1 to TRBJ2-7, with D uncertain. V was pared by 0 bases and J by 6 bases, with 7 bases between. The CDR3 has 12 residues. Germline V gives CDR1 SGHRS, CDR2 YFSETQ. The CDR3 loop is CASSLAGPEQYF. CDR3 in DNA: TGCGCCAGCAGCTTGGCCGGTCCCGAGCAGTACTTC.

This clonotype came up many times. The CDR3 nucleotides read TGCAGCGTCGACAGGGGACAGTCCAATGAGCAGTTCTTC. Translating gives CSVDRGQSNEQFF. This rearrangement joins TRBV29-1 to TRBJ2-1; 8 positions agree with TRBD1. Germline CDR1 reads SQVTM; CDR2 reads ANQGSEA. With V trimmed by 6 bases and J by 6 bases, 7 bases remained unmatched. The CDR3 spans 13 residues.

This clonotype has a count of ten or more. The chain combines TRBV6-5 with TRBJ1-4; 7 positions agree with TRBD1. The J segment lost 4 bases and the V segment lost 0 bases, leaving 5 bases of the junction unmatched. This CDR3 has 16 amino acids. Germline CDR1 MNHEY, CDR2 SVGAGI. The CDR3 is CASSYSTGRGNEKLFF. The CDR3 bases are TGTGCCAGCAGTTACTCGACAGGGAGGGGTAATGAAAAACTGTTTTTT.

This clonotype appeared a few times. V usage is TRBV28 and J usage is TRBJ2-7; tentative D call: TRBD1 (6 bases). Trimming removed 8 bases from V and 0 bases from J, with 14 bases in between. Germline V CDR1 and CDR2: MDHEN, SYDVKM. CDR3 length: 14 residues. CDR3 protein: CASGTPSSSYEQYV. In DNA form, the CDR3 reads TGTGCCAGCGGGACACCAAGTAGCTCCTACGAGCAGTACGTC.

This clonotype was counted many times. V is TRBV12-3 or TRBV12-4 and J is TRBJ2-1, with D possibly called TRBD1 or TRBD2 (5 bases each). Trimming shortened V by 7 bases and J by 6 bases, and 13 bases separated the two germline ends. This CDR3 is 13 amino acids long. The CDR3 reads CASNPRGSNEQFF. CDR3 sequence (DNA): TGTGCCAGCAATCCGAGGGGCTCCAATGAGCAGTTCTTC.

This clonotype was picked up a small number of times. The chain has TRBV25-1 and TRBJ1-5; D perhaps matches TRBD1 (5 bases). CDR3 length: 14 amino acids. V was pared by 8 bases and J by 3 bases, with 14 bases between. Germline lookup yields CDR1 MGHDK and CDR2 SYGVNS. In nucleotides, the CDR3 is TGTGCCAGCGCGGAACAAGGGGTCAATCAGCCCCAGCATTTT. This encodes CASAEQGVNQPQHF.

This clonotype came up many times. The V gene is TRBV12-3 or TRBV12-4, the J gene TRBJ2-1, with 10 positions matching TRBD2. CDR3 length: 15 amino acids. V was pared by 5 bases and J by 2 bases, with 3 bases of the junction left unmatched. CDR3 nucleotides: TGTGCCAGCAGTCTCAGCGGGAGGGCCTACAATGAGCAGTTCTTC. Translation gives CASSLSGRAYNEQFF.

In this sample, this clonotype turned up many times. The chain recombines TRBV12-3 or TRBV12-4 with TRBJ2-1; 11 bases are shared with TRBD2. The CDR3 has 17 residues. The V segment lost 2 bases and the J segment 3 bases; nucleotides outside the gene matches: 6. The CDR3 reads CASSLLAGGRDYNEQFF. CDR3 sequence (DNA): TGTGCCAGCAGTTTACTAGCGGGAGGCCGGGACTACAATGAGCAGTTCTTC.

The rearrangement joins TRBV28 to TRBJ2-7; 7 nucleotides match TRBD1. The CDR3 covers 13 residues. V lost 7 bases, J lost 3 bases, and 6 bases stayed unmatched. Germline V lookup: CDR1 MDHEN, CDR2 SYDVKM. The CDR3 coding sequence is TGTGCCAGCACCGGACAGGTTGTCTACGAGCAGTACTTC. It specifies CASTGQVVYEQYF.

This clonotype occurred many times. J is TRBJ2-5 and V is TRBV5-1; TRBD1 agrees at 8 bases. In germline, CDR1 is SGHRS, CDR2 YFSETQ. Germline trimming cut 4 bases from V and 4 bases from J; bases unmatched to any gene: 12. This CDR3 is 16 amino acids long. This CDR3 reads CASSTLGQVGGETQYF. The CDR3 DNA sequence: TGCGCCAGCAGCACTTTGGGACAGGTCGGGGGAGAGACCCAGTACTTC. Combining the CDR3 with reference TRBV5-1 and TRBJ2-5 gives the whole variable domain KAGVTQTPRYLIKTRGQQVTLSCSPISGHRSVSWYQQTPGQGLQFLFEYFSETQRNKGNFPGRFSGRQFSNSRSEMNVSTLELGDSALYLCASSTLGQVGGETQYFGPGTRLLVL.

This clonotype was picked up many times. The chain combines TRBV5-1 with TRBJ2-1, with D possibly TRBD1 on 6 matching bases. The CDR3 extends over 14 amino acids. CDR1 and CDR2 (germline): SGHRS, YFSETQ. Trimming took 7 bases from V and 5 from J, leaving 16 bases between them. The CDR3 bases are TGCGCCAGCCTCGCGTGGGGACACGACAATGAGCAGTTCTTC. It yields the protein CASLAWGHDNEQFF.

This clonotype was recorded a few times. The gene calls are TRBV28 and TRBJ2-7, with D possibly called TRBD1 or TRBD2 (5 bases each). Trimming took off 0 bases at V and 4 bases at J, with 10 bases between the two ends. Germline V CDR1 and CDR2: MDHEN, SYDVKM. The CDR3 contains 14 residues. The CDR3 coding sequence is TGTGCCAGCAGTTTATGGGCAGGGACGTACGAGCAGTACTTC. It translates to CASSLWAGTYEQYF.

This clonotype was seen ten or more times. This sequence joins TRBV27 and TRBJ2-5; D possibly matches TRBD1 or TRBD2 (5 bases each). V was clipped by 4 bases and J by 1 base, with 13 bases between them. Germline V gene sequence: CDR1 MNHEY, CDR2 SMNVEV (reference sequence). The CDR3 runs to 15 residues. DNA for the CDR3: TGTGCCAGCAGTTCTATAGGGACGGGCCAAGAGACCCAGTACTTC. This translates into CASSSIGTGQETQYF.

The chain recombines TRBV19 with TRBJ2-1; D is perhaps TRBD1 (5 bases). The germline V and J ends were trimmed by 2 bases and 6 bases, with 14 bases remaining between them. This CDR3 has 15 amino acids. Germline values: CDR1 LNHDA, CDR2 SQIVND (reference sequence). Here the CDR3 DNA reads TGTGCCAGTAGTATATCCCACGACAGAATCAATGAGCAGTTCTTC. Its translation is CASSISHDRINEQFF.

The DNA of the CDR3 is TGTGCCAGCAGTCCCGTACAGGGGATGGGCAATCAGCCCCAGCATTTT. Translated, it gives CASSPVQGMGNQPQHF. The chain employs TRBV28 and TRBJ1-5; TRBD1 matches at 7 bases. This CDR3 spans 16 amino acids. V lost 5 bases, J lost 2 bases, and 9 bases stayed unmatched. CDR1 and CDR2 from the germline V gene are MDHEN and SYDVKM.